This paragraph reports one T cell receptor (beta chain). Its cognate antigen is unknown. Among the donors, all were healthy bone marrow donors. PCR was performed using 60 Vbeta and 13 Jbeta primers. The assay was immunoSEQ multiplex PCR, and TCRdb's table has in-frame clones only and misses some. The profile covers around 130,000 clones, with around 8.5% appearing a single time and around 5.5% taken by the ten largest. This sample stems from a study of cytomegalovirus exposure and HLA in healthy donors. Overall study findings and caveats: When a later analysis was performed, an Asian-associated ancestry cluster reportedly had fewer N-insertions than the roughly 730-donor mean. The authors judged a highly shared variant cluster likely a sequencing artifact.

This CDR3 comprises 15 residues. The germline CDR1 and CDR2 sequences are ENHRY and SYGVKD. The genes are TRBV10-3 and TRBJ2-5; 9 bases are shared with TRBD1. The assigned J gene may be wrong: the sequence end matches TRBJ2-7 better. The source is a man aged 40-50 years in good health and CMV-seronegative. Sequencing was performed on PBMCs. The CDR3 sequence: CAISEVGQGNYEQYF. DNA of the CDR3: TGTGCCATCAGTGAAGTCGGACAGGGGAACTACGAGCAGTACTTC.